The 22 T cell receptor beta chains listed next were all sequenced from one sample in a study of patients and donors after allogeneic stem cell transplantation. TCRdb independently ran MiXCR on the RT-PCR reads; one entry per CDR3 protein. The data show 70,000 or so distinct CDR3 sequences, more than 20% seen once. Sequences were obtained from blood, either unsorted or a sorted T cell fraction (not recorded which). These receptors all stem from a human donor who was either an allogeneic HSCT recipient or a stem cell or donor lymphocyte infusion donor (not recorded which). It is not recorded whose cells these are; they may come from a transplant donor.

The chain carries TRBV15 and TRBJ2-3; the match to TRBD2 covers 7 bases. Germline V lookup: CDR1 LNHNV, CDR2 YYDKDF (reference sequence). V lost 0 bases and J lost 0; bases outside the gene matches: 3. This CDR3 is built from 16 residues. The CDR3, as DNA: TGTGCCACCAGCAGAGATGGAGCGGGAAGCACAGATACGCAGTATTTT. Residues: CATSRDGAGSTDTQYF.

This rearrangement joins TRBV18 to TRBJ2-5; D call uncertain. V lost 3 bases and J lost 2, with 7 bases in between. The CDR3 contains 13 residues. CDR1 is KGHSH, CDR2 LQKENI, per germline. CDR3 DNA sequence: TGTGCCAGCTCACCTAATCAACAAGAGACCCAGTACTTC. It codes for CASSPNQQETQYF. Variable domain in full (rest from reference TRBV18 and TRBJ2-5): NAGVMQNPRHLVRRRGQEARLRCSPMKGHSHVYWYRQLPEEGLKFMVYLQKENIIDESGMPKERFSAEFPKEGPSILRIQQVVRGDSAAYFCASSPNQQETQYFGPGTRLLVL.

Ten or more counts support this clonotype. The CDR3 region is CASSLGGTGNTIYF. The CDR3 DNA reads as TGTGCCAGCAGTTTAGGGGGAACTGGAAACACCATATATTTT. The gene calls are TRBV28 and TRBJ1-3, with D perhaps matching TRBD1 (5 bases). Germline CDR1 and CDR2: MDHEN and SYDVKM. V lost 2 bases and J lost 2, with 7 bases in between. This CDR3 has 14 amino acids.

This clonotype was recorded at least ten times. CDR3 residues: CSARGIGYEQYF. In DNA form, the CDR3 reads TGCAGTGCTAGAGGAATTGGCTACGAGCAGTACTTC. The chain uses TRBV20-1 and TRBJ2-7; no firm D call. V gave up 1 base and J gave up 3 bases, with 7 bases separating them. This CDR3 region has 12 residues. Germline V gene data show CDR1 as DFQATT and CDR2 as SNEGSKA (reference sequence).

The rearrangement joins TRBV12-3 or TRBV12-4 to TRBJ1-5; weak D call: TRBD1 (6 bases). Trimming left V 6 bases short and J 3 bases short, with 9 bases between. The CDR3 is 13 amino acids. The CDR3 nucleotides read TGTGCCAGCAGCAGGGGCGCCAATCAGCCCCAGCATTTT. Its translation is CASSRGANQPQHF.

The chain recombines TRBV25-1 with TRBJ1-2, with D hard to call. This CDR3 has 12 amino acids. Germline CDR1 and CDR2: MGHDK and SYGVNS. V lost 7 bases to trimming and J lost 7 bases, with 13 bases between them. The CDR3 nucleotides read TGTGCCAGCATCCTGGCGGATTGTGGCTACACCTTC. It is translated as CASILADCGYTF.

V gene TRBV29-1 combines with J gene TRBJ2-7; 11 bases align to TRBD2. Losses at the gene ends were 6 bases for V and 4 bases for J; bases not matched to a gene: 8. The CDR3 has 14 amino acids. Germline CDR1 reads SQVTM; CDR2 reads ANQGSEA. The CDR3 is CSVQTTSGKYEQYF. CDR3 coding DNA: TGCAGCGTCCAGACGACTAGCGGGAAATACGAGCAGTACTTC.

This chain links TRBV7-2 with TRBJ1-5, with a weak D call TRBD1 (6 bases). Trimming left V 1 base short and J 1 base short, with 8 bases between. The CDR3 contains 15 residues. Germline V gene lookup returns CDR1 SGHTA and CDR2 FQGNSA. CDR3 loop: CASSLGQGSNQPQHF. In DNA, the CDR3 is TGTGCCAGCAGCTTAGGCCAGGGGAGCAATCAGCCCCAGCATTTT.

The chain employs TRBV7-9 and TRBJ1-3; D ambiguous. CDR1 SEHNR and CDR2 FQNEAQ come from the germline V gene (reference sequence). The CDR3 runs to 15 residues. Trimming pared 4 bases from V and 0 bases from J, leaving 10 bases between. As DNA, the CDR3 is TGTGCCAGCAGCTCGGCCGGGAACTCTGGAAACACCATATATTTT. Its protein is CASSSAGNSGNTIYF.

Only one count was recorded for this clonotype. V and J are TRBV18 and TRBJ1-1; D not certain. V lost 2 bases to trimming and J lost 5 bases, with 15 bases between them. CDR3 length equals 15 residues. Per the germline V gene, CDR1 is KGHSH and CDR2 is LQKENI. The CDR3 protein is CASSPVAGKGTEAFF. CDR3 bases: TGTGCCAGCTCACCAGTCGCTGGGAAGGGAACTGAAGCTTTCTTT. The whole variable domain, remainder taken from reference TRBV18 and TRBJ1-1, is NAGVMQNPRHLVRRRGQEARLRCSPMKGHSHVYWYRQLPEEGLKFMVYLQKENIIDESGMPKERFSAEFPKEGPSILRIQQVVRGDSAAYFCASSPVAGKGTEAFFGQGTRLTVV.

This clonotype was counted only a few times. In DNA, the CDR3 is TGTGCCAGCCCAGGGATTTTTGGAAACACCATATATTTT. Translation gives CASPGIFGNTIYF. The rearrangement uses TRBV7-9 and TRBJ1-3; a weak D match, TRBD1 (5 bases). This CDR3 region has 13 residues. Germline CDR1 SEHNR, CDR2 FQNEAQ (reference sequence). Trimming removed 8 bases from V and 3 bases from J, with 11 bases in between.

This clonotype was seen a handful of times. CDR3 region: CASSFQGYEKLFF. CDR3 nucleotide sequence: TGTGCCAGCAGTTTCCAGGGTTACGAAAAACTGTTTTTT. The chain carries TRBV12-3 or TRBV12-4 and TRBJ1-4, with a possible D match to TRBD1 (5 bases). V was clipped by 3 bases and J by 8 bases, with 10 bases between them. The CDR3 runs to 13 residues.

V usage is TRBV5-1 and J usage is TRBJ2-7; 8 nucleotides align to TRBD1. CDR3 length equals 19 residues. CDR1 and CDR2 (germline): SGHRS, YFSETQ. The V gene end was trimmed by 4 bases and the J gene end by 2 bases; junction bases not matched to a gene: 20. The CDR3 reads CASSRSPGTGTWVTYEQYF. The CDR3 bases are TGCGCCAGCAGCCGGAGTCCCGGGACAGGTACCTGGGTCACCTACGAGCAGTACTTC.

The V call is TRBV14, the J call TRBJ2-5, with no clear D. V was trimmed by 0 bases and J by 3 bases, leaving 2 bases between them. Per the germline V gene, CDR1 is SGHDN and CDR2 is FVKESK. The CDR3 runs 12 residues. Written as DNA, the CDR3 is TGTGCCAGCAGCCAAGAAAAAGAGACCCAGTACTTC. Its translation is CASSQEKETQYF. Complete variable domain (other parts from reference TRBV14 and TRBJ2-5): EAGVTQFPSHSVIEKGQTVTLRCDPISGHDNLYWYRRVMGKEIKFLLHFVKESKQDESGMPNNRFLAERTGGTYSTLKVQPAELEDSGVYFCASSQEKETQYFGPGTRLLVL.

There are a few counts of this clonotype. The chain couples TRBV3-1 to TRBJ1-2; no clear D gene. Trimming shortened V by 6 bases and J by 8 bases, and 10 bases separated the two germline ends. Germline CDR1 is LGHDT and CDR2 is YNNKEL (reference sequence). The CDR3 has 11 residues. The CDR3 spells CASRYLGGYTF. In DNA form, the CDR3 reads TGTGCCAGCAGGTATCTAGGAGGCTACACCTTC.

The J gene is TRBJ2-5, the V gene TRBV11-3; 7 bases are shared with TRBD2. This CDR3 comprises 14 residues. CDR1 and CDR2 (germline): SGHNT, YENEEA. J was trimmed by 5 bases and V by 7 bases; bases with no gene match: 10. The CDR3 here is CASTLASGWETQYF. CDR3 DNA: TGTGCCAGCACCTTGGCTAGCGGTTGGGAGACCCAGTACTTC.

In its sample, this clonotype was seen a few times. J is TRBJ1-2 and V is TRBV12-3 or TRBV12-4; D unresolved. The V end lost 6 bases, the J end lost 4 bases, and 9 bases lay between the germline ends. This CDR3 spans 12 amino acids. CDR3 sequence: CASSPRTYGYTF. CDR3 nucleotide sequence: TGTGCCAGCAGCCCAAGGACCTATGGCTACACCTTC.

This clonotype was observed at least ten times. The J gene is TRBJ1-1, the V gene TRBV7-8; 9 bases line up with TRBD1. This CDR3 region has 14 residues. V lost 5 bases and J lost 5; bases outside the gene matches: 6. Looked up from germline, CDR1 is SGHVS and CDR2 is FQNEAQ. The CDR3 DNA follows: TGTGCCAGCAGCACCCGGGACAGGGTTACTGAAGCTTTCTTT. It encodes CASSTRDRVTEAFF.

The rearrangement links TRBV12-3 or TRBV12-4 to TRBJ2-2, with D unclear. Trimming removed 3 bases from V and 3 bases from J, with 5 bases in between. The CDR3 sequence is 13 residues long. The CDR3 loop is CASSLTDTGELFF. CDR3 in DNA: TGTGCCAGCAGTTTGACCGACACCGGGGAGCTGTTTTTT.

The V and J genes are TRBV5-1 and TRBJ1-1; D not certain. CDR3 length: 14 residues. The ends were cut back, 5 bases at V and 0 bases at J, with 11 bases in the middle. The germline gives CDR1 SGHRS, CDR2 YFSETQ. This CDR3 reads CASSFATVNTEAFF. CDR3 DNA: TGCGCCAGCAGTTTTGCGACGGTGAACACTGAAGCTTTCTTT.

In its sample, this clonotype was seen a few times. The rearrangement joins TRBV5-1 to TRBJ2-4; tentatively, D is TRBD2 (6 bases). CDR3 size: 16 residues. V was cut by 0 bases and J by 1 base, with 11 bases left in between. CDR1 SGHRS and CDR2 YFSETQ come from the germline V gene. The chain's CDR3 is CASSLGPGVAKNIQYF. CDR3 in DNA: TGCGCCAGCAGCTTGGGCCCGGGAGTTGCCAAAAACATTCAGTACTTC.

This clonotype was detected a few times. The CDR3 region is CATSDLRGPSTDTQYF. The CDR3 DNA reads as TGTGCCACCAGTGACCTCAGGGGGCCTAGCACAGATACGCAGTATTTT. This chain connects TRBV24-1 to TRBJ2-3, with 8 positions matching TRBD1. CDR1 is KGHDR and CDR2 is SFDVKD in the germline V gene. This CDR3 contains 16 residues. V lost 4 bases and J lost 0; bases outside the gene matches: 5.